The entry that follows covers one T cell receptor beta chain sequence. Its antigen is currently unknown. The entry originates in a study of shared clonotypes between healthy human individuals. About the research overall: Researchers drew samples from two women and three men aged 18 to 49. Study-level results: Donor scarcity curtailed the genetic and exposure-history diversity represented herein.

The protocol was immunoSEQ multiplex PCR, while the TCRdb copy is restricted to in-frame clones and leaves out a portion. The sample lists 2 million to 3 million clones, 90% to 95% occurring once. Germline V gives CDR1 LNHDA, CDR2 SQIVND (reference sequence). V was trimmed by 6 bases and J by 2 bases, leaving 17 bases between them. The CDR3 sequence is 16 residues long. Sequencing used naive CD4+ T cells from PBMCs. As to subset: CD45RA+ positively selected. This receptor was obtained from a man younger than 35 in good health. Some clones in this sample may be carry-over from other donors' samples. The chain uses TRBV19 and TRBJ1-3, with D possibly matching TRBD1 (5 bases). CDR3 in amino acids: CASRSRQKGPGNTIYF. The CDR3 nucleotides read TGTGCCAGTAGGTCCAGACAGAAGGGCCCTGGAAACACCATATATTTT.